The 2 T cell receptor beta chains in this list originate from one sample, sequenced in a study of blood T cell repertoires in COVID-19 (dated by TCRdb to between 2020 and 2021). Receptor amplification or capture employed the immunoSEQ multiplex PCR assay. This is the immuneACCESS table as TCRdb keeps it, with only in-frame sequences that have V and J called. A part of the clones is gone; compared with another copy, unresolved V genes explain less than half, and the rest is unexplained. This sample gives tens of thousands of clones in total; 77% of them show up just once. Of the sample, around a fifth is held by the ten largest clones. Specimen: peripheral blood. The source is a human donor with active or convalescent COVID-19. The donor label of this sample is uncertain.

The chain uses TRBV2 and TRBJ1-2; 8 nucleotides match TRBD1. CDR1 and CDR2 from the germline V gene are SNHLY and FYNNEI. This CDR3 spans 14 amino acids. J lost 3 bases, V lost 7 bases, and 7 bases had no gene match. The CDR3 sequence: CASNTGTGDYGYTF. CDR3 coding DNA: TGTGCCAGCAACACCGGGACAGGCGACTATGGCTACACCTTC.

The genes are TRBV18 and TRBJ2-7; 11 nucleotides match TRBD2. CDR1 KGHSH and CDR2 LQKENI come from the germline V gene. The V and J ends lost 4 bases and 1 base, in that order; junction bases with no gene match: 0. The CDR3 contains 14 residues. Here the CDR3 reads CASSLAGGSYEQYF. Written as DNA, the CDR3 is TGTGCCAGCTCACTAGCGGGAGGGTCCTACGAGCAGTACTTC.